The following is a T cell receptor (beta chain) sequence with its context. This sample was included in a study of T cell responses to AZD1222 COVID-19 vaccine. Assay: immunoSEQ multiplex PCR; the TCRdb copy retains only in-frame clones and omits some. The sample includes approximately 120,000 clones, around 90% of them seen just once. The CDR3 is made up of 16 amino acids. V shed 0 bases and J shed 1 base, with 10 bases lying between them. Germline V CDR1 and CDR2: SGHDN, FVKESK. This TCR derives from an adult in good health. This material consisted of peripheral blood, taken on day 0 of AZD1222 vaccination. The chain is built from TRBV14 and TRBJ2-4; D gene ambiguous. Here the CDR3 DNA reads TGTGCCAGCAGCCAAGATAGGATAGACGCCAAAAACATTCAGTACTTC. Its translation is CASSQDRIDAKNIQYF.